This TCR beta chain is drawn from a study of cytomegalovirus exposure and HLA in healthy donors. General observations from the study: Investigators reported around 150 TCR beta chains as tied to cytomegalovirus.

PCR was performed using 60 Vbeta and 13 Jbeta primers. The repertoire was sequenced with immunoSEQ multiplex PCR; TCRdb's copy has only in-frame clones and lacks some. The sample comprises around 130,000 clones, 65% to 85% of which are singletons, and 1.2% rests with the top ten. Regarding this clone: Antigen: not known.

Trimming pared 1 base from V and 2 bases from J, leaving 8 bases between. This CDR3 is built from 14 residues. Germline CDR1 SNHLY, CDR2 FYNNEI. The sequenced sample consisted of PBMCs. The V call is TRBV2, the J call TRBJ1-1, with D unresolved. This TCR was recovered from a boy between 10 and 17 years old in good health and CMV-seronegative. As DNA, the CDR3 is TGTGCCAGCAGTGAAGGACTCCCTAACACTGAAGCTTTCTTT. It translates to CASSEGLPNTEAFF.